Listed below are T cell receptor beta chains from one sample, sequenced in a study of T cell repertoires in cytomegalovirus infection. TCRdb used MiXCR to reprocess the reads, holding one entry per CDR3 protein. The profile shows fewer than 250,000 distinct CDR3 sequences, about 12% of them singletons. The sequencing input was PBMCs. These receptor sequences come from a human donor in good health (CMV status not recorded). Some clones in this sample may be carry-over from other donors' samples. CDR3s include the opening cysteine and the closing phenylalanine or tryptophan. A D gene is named only where the DNA matches it firmly. Size values are once, few and many counts, or a class for expanded clones, and some rows have none.

TRBV28	TRBJ2-5	few	TRBD1	CASRGPGQGKETQYF	TGTGCCAGCAGAGGACCGGGACAGGGAAAAGAGACCCAGTACTTC
TRBV7-2	TRBJ2-7	many	-	CASSLALMREQYF	TGTGCCAGCAGCTTAGCCCTCATGCGGGAGCAGTACTTC
TRBV7-2	TRBJ2-7	many	TRBD2	CASSLSGSEQYF	TGTGCCAGCAGCCTAAGCGGGAGCGAGCAGTACTTC
TRBV6-5	TRBJ1-1	few	-	CASRAETGQAFF	TGTGCCAGCAGGGCCGAGACGGGTCAAGCTTTCTTT
TRBV20-1	TRBJ2-2	few	TRBD2	CRSSGGGNTGELFF	TGCAGGTCGTCGGGGGGGGGAAACACCGGGGAGCTGTTTTTT
TRBV18	TRBJ1-2	few	-	CASSPFTGRNDRGGYTF	TGTGCCAGCTCACCTTTCACCGGCCGGAATGACCGGGGTGGCTACACCTTC
TRBV7-2	TRBJ1-2	many	-	CASSSQSGTLGNYGYTF	TGTGCCAGCAGCTCTCAAAGTGGAACGTTGGGTAACTATGGCTACACCTTC
TRBV5-5	TRBJ2-7	-	TRBD1	CASSSDRGHEQYF	TGTGCCAGCAGCTCTGACAGGGGCCACGAGCAGTACTTC
TRBV7-2	TRBJ1-5	many	TRBD1	CASSQSPGQGARPQHF	TGTGCCAGCAGTCAATCTCCGGGACAGGGGGCGCGGCCCCAGCATTTT
TRBV14	TRBJ2-1	-	TRBD2	CASSHYSGVAYNEQFF	TGTGCCAGCAGCCATTATAGCGGGGTGGCCTACAATGAGCAGTTCTTC
TRBV7-9	TRBJ1-3	many	-	CASSPPGSGNTIYF	TGTGCCAGCAGCCCCCCAGGGTCCGGAAACACCATATATTTT
TRBV7-2	TRBJ2-3	many	-	CASMGGLSTDTQYF	TGTGCCAGCATGGGGGGACTCAGCACAGATACGCAGTATTTT
TRBV7-2	TRBJ1-1	many	-	CASSPLTGRAEAFF	TGTGCCAGCAGCCCTCTGACGGGGAGGGCTGAAGCTTTCTTT
TRBV19	TRBJ1-2	few	-	CASQRASDYGYTF	TGTGCCAGCCAGAGGGCTTCGGACTATGGCTACACCTTC
TRBV29-1	TRBJ2-5	-	-	CSVDVTGSQETQYF	TGCAGCGTTGATGTTACAGGTTCCCAAGAGACCCAGTACTTC
TRBV3-1	TRBJ2-1	many	-	CASSQDPAGEQFF	TGTGCCAGCAGCCAAGATCCAGCTGGTGAGCAGTTCTTC
TRBV7-2	TRBJ2-3	many	-	CASSLFSSSADTQYF	TGTGCCAGCAGCTTATTTTCCTCCAGCGCAGATACGCAGTATTTT
TRBV2	TRBJ2-1	-	-	CASTRNVVDNEQFF	TGTGCCAGCACTAGAAATGTGGTCGACAATGAGCAGTTCTTC
TRBV10-3	TRBJ2-5	many	-	CATQGSKETQYF	TGTGCCACCCAGGGGTCGAAAGAGACCCAGTACTTC
TRBV7-4	TRBJ1-1	once	TRBD1	CASSKAPGQGWDTEAFF	TGTGCCAGCAGTAAAGCCCCGGGACAGGGCTGGGACACTGAAGCTTTCTTT
TRBV7-6	TRBJ2-7	few	-	CASSGTPSSYEQYF	TGTGCCAGCAGCGGGACTCCTAGCTCCTACGAGCAGTACTTC
TRBV6-5	TRBJ2-3	many	-	CASRRFSTDTQYF	TGTGCCAGCAGGCGGTTTAGCACAGATACGCAGTATTTT
TRBV7-2	TRBJ2-3	many	-	CASSLSRQDQDF	TGTGCCAGCAGCTTATCAAGACAGGATCAGGATTTT
TRBV5-1	TRBJ1-2	-	-	CASSLGSGGFDGYTF	TGCGCCAGCAGCCTTGGATCGGGCGGGTTCGATGGCTACACCTTC